This T cell receptor (beta chain) was found in a study of blood T cell repertoires in COVID-19. Study overall: COVID-19 samples from acute and convalescent phases originated in the United States, Italy and Spain. PBMCs, B-cell-depleted T cells, or T cells were the source of the cDNA or gDNA that made up the material.

The authors' processing: Amplified reference gene primers provided the basis for estimating nucleated cell counts. TCRdb's table, derived via immunoSEQ multiplex PCR, lists solely in-frame clones and lacks some. That table supplies the V and J calls and clone size; D and trimming were determined from the DNA. Among approximately 54,000 clones, about four fifths were seen once, and the ten largest hold roughly 5.5%. With 4 bases clipped from V and 4 bases from J, the junction kept 4 bases outside the gene matches. CDR3 size: 15 residues. Looked up from germline, CDR1 is SGHTA and CDR2 is FQGTGA. The sequenced sample was peripheral blood. The chain combines TRBV7-3 with TRBJ2-5; 12 positions agree with TRBD2. The receptor was derived from a woman aged 55-69 years with acute or convalescent COVID-19. DNA of the CDR3: TGTGCCAGCAGCTGGACTAGCGGGGTAGGAGAGACCCAGTACTTC. Encoded protein: CASSWTSGVGETQYF.